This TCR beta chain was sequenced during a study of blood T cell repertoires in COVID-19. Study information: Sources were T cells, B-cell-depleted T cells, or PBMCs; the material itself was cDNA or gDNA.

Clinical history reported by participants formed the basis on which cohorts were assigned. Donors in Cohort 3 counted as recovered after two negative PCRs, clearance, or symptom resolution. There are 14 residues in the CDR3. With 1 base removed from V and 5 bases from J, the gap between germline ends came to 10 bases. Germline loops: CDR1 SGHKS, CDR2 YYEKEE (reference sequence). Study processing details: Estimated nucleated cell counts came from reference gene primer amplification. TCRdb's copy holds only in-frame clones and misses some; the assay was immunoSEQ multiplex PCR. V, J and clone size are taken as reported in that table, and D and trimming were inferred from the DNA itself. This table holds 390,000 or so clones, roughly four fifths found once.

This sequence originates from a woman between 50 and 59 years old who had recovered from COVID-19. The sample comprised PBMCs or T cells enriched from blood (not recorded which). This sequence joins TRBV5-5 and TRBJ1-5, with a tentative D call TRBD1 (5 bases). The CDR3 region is CASSLWGEDQPQHF. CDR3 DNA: TGTGCCAGCAGCTTGTGGGGGGAGGATCAGCCCCAGCATTTT.